This T cell receptor beta chain was recovered during a study of blood T cell repertoires in COVID-19. As processed by the authors: Amplified reference gene primers provided the basis for estimating nucleated cell counts. Sequencing used immunoSEQ multiplex PCR; TCRdb keeps in-frame clones, though not all of them. That table gives V, J and clone size, and the DNA gave D and trimming. The sample includes 350,000 to 450,000 clones, around nine tenths of them seen just once. The participants were between roughly 18 and 89 years old and came from roughly 25 US areas. Cohort placement rested on clinical history that participants reported themselves. All exposed participants met a person with COVID-19 within 2 weeks before entering the study. This CDR3 comprises 16 residues. Germline CDR1 SGHTA, CDR2 FQGNSA. V lost 4 bases to trimming and J lost 5 bases, with 18 bases between them.

The chain couples TRBV7-2 to TRBJ2-4; maybe TRBD2 (6 bases). This TCR was recovered from a woman younger than 35 who had been exposed to COVID-19. The sequenced sample was PBMCs or T cells enriched from blood (not recorded which). The CDR3 nucleotides read TGTGCCAGCAGCTCGGCCGCGACTAGTTCCCAAAACATTCAGTACTTC. Encoded protein: CASSSAATSSQNIQYF.